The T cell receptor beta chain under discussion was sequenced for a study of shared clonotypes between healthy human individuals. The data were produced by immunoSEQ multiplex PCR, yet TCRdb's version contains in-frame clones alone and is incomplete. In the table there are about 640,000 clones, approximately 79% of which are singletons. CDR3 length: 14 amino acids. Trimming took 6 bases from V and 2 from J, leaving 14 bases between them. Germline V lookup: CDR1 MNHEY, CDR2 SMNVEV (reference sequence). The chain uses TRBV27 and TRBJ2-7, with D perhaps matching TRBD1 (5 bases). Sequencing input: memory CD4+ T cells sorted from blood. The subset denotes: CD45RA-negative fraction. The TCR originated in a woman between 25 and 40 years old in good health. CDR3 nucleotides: TGTGCCAGCAGCCCGTTAGGGGTTACCTACGAGCAGTACTTC. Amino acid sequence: CASSPLGVTYEQYF.